The clone carrying this TCR beta chain came up a few times. TRB rearrangements were amplified by multiplex PCR with BIOMED2 TRB-A/B primers. Each CDR3 protein is one row after TCRdb ran MiXCR on the multiplex PCR reads. This table has roughly 8,100 distinct CDR3 sequences, approximately 30% appearing once. Germline lookup yields CDR1 SGHRS and CDR2 YFSETQ. V was clipped by 2 bases and J by 1 base, with 12 bases between them. This CDR3 is built from 16 residues. These data originate in a study of T and B cells in COVID-19 patients. Each TRB amplification used roughly 230-550 ng of genomic DNA from blood.

The chain couples TRBV5-1 to TRBJ2-2; tentatively, D is TRBD2 (6 bases). Sequenced input: blood. The receptor was derived from a human donor with active COVID-19. In nucleotides, the CDR3 is TGCGCCAGCAGCTTCACGGGTAGCGGGAACACCGGGGAGCTGTTTTTT. Protein sequence: CASSFTGSGNTGELFF. Filled out from reference TRBV5-1 and TRBJ2-2, the complete variable domain reads KAGVTQTPRYLIKTRGQQVTLSCSPISGHRSVSWYQQTPGQGLQFLFEYFSETQRNKGNFPGRFSGRQFSNSRSEMNVSTLELGDSALYLCASSFTGSGNTGELFFGEGSRLTVL.